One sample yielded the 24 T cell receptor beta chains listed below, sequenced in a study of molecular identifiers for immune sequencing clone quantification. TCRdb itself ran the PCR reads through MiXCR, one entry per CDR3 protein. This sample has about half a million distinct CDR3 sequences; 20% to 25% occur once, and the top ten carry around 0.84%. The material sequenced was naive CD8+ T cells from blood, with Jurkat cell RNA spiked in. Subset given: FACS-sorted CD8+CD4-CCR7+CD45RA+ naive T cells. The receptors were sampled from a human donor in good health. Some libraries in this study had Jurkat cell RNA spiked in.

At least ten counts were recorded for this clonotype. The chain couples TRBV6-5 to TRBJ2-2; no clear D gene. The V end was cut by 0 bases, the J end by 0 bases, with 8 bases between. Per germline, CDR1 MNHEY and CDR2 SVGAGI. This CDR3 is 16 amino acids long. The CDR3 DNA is TGTGCCAGCAGTTACTCAGTTGTAACGAACACCGGGGAGCTGTTTTTT. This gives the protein CASSYSVVTNTGELFF.

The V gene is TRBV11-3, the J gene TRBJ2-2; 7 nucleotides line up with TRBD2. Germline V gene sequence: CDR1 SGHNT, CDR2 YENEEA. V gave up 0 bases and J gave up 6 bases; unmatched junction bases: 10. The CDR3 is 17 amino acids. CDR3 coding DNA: TGTGCCAGCAGCTTAGATCTTGGCGGGAGATTTTCCGGGGAGCTGTTTTTT. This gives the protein CASSLDLGGRFSGELFF.

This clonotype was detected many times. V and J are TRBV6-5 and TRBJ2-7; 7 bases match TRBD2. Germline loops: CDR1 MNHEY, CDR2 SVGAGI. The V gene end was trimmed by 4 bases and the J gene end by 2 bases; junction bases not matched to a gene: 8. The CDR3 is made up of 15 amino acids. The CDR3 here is CASSSGGNWAYEQYF. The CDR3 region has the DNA TGTGCCAGCAGTTCCGGGGGGAACTGGGCCTACGAGCAGTACTTC.

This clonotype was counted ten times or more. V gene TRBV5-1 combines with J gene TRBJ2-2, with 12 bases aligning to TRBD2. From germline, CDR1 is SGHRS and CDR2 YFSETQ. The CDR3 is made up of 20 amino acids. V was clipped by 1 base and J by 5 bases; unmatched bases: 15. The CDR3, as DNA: TGCGCCAGCAGCTTGTTGATGATTAGCGGACTAGCGGGACCTACCGGGGAGCTGTTTTTT. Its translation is CASSLLMISGLAGPTGELFF.

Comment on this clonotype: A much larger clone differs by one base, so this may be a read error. CDR3 region: CAGSQDQQGIAKNIQYF. The CDR3 DNA is TGCGCCGGCAGCCAAGACCAACAGGGAATAGCCAAAAACATTCAGTACTTC. The J gene is TRBJ2-4, the V gene TRBV4-3; D possibly corresponds to TRBD1 (6 bases). CDR3 length: 17 residues. Germline values: CDR1 LGHNA, CDR2 YSLEER.

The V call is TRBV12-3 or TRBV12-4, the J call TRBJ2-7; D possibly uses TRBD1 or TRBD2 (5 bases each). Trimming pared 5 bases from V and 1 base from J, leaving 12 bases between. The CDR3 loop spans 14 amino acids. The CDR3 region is CASSPSGTSYEQYF. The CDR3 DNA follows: TGTGCCAGCAGTCCCTCGGGGACGTCCTACGAGCAGTACTTC.

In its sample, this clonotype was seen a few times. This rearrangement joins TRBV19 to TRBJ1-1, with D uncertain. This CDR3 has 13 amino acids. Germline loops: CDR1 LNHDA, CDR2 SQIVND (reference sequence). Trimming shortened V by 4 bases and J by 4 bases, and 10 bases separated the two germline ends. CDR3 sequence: CASSTGGITEAFF. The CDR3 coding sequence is TGTGCCAGTAGTACTGGAGGGATCACTGAAGCTTTCTTT.

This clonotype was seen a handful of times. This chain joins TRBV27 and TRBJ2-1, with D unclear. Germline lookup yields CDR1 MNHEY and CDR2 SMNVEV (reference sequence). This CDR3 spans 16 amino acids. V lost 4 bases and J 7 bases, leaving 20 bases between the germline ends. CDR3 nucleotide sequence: TGTGCCAGCAGTTATCTGGACGCCGGTTTGGGGAATGAGCAGTTCTTC. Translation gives CASSYLDAGLGNEQFF.

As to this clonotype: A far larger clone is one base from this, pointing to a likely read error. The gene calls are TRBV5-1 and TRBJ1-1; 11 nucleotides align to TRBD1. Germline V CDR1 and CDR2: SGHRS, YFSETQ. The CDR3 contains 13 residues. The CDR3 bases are TGCGCCAGCAGCTGGACAGGGGGCACTGAAGCTTCCTTT. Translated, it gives CASSWTGGTEASF. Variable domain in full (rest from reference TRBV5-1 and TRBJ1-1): KAGVTQTPRYLIKTRGQQVTLSCSPISGHRSVSWYQQTPGQGLQFLFEYFSETQRNKGNFPGRFSGRQFSNSRSEMNVSTLELGDSALYLCASSWTGGTEASFGQGTRLTVV.

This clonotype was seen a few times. As DNA, the CDR3 is TGTGCCACCAGTACCACAGGGGGAACTGAAGCTTTCTTT. It translates to CATSTTGGTEAFF. V is TRBV15 and J is TRBJ1-1; 8 bases agree with TRBD1. CDR1 is LNHNV and CDR2 is YYDKDF in the germline V gene (reference sequence). The CDR3 is 13 residues long. V shed 6 bases and J 5 bases; nucleotides not matched to a gene: 5.

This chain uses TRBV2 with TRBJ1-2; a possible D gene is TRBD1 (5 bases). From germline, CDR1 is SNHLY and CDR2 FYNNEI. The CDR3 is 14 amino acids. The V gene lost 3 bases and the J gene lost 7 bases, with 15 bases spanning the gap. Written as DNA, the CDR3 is TGTGCCAGCAGTGACTGGGACGGGGCAAGTGGCTACACCTTC. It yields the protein CASSDWDGASGYTF.

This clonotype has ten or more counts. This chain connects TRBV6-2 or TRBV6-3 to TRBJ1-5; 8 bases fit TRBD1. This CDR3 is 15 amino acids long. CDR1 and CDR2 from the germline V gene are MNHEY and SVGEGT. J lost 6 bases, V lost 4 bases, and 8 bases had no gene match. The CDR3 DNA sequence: TGTGCCAGCAGTTTGCGGACAGGGACGGGTCAGCCCCAGCATTTT. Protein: CASSLRTGTGQPQHF.

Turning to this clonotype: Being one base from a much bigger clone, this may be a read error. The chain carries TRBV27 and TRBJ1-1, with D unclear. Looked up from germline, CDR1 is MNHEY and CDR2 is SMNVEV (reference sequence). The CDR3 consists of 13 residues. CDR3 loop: CASGFNSPEGAFF. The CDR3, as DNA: TGTGCCAGCGGTTTCAACAGCCCTGAGGGAGCTTTCTTT.

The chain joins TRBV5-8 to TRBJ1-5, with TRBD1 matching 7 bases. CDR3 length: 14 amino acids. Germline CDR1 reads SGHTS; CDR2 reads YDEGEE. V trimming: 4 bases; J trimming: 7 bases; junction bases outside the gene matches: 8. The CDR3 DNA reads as TGTGCCAGCAGCGAGGGGACAGTAGGCCAGCCCCAGCATTTT. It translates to CASSEGTVGQPQHF.

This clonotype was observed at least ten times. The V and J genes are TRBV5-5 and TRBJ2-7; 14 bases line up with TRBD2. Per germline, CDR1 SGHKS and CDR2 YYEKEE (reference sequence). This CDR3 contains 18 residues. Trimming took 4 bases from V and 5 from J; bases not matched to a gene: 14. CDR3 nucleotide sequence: TGTGCCAGCAGCCAAACCGCAGGGACTAGCGGGAGATGGGACGAGCAGTACTTC. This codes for CASSQTAGTSGRWDEQYF.

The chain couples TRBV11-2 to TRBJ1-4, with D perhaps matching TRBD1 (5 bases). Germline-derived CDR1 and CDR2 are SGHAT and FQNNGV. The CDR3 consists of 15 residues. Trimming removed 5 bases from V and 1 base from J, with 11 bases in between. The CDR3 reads CASSPWDGTNEKLFF. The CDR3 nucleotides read TGTGCCAGCAGCCCATGGGACGGAACTAATGAAAAACTGTTTTTT.

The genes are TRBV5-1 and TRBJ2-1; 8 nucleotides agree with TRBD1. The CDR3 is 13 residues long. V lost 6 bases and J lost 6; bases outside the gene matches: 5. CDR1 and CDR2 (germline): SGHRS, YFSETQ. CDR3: CASNTTGGNEQFF. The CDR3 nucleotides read TGCGCCAGCAACACCACAGGGGGCAATGAGCAGTTCTTC.

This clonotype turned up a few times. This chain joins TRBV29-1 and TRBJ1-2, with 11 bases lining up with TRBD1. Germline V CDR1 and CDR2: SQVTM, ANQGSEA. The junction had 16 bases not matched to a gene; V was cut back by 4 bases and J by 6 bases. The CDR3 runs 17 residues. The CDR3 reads CSVVGGTGGVWKDGYTF. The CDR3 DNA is TGCAGCGTTGTAGGGGGGACAGGGGGAGTTTGGAAAGATGGCTACACCTTC.

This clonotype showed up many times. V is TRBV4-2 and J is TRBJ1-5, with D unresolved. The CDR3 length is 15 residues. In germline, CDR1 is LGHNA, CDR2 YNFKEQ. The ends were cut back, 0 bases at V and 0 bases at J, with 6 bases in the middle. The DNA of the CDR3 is TGTGCCAGCAGCCAAGAGGACGGTAGCAATCAGCCCCAGCATTTT. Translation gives CASSQEDGSNQPQHF.

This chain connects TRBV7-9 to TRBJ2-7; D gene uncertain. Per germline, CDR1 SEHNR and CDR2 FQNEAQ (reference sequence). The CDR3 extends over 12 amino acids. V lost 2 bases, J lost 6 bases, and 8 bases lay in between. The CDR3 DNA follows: TGTGCCAGCAGCTTAAGGGTCGCCGAGCAGTACTTC. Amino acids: CASSLRVAEQYF.

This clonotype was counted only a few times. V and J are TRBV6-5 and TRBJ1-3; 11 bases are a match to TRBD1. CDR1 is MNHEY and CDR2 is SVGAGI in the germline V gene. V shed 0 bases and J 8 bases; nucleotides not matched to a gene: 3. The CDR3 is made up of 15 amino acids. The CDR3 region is CASSYSGQGADTIYF. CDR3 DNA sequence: TGTGCCAGCAGTTACTCTGGACAGGGGGCTGACACCATATATTTT.

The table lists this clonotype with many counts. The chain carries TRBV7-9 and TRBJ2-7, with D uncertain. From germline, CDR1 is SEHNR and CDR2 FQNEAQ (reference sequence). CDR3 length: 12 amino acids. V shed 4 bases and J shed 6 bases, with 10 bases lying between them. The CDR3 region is CASSSISGEQYF. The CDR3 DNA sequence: TGTGCCAGCAGCTCGATCAGTGGCGAGCAGTACTTC.

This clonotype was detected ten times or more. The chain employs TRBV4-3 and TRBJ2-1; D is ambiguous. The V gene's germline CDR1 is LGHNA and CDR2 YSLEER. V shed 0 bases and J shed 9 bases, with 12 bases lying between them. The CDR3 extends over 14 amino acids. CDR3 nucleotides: TGCGCCAGCAGCCAAGATAAAAAGTCCCCTGAGCAGTTCTTC. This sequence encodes CASSQDKKSPEQFF.

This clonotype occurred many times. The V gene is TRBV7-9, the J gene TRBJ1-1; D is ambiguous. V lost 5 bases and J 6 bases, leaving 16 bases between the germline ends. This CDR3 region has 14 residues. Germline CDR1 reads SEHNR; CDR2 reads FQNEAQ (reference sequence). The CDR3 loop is CASSPGRSTAEAFF. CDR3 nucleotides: TGTGCCAGCAGCCCTGGGCGGTCGACGGCTGAAGCTTTCTTT.